This T cell receptor (beta chain) was identified during a study of cytomegalovirus exposure and HLA in healthy donors. About the research overall: A later analysis reported the same platform for the 120 or so validation repertoires and the roughly 630 first-cohort repertoires. Study-wide results and caveats: The finding came from a later analysis; first-cohort TCR clusters tended to co-occur in the approximately 120 validation repertoires. Overall, roughly 150 TCR beta chains were annotated as cytomegalovirus-associated. CMV antigen specificity was confirmed in vitro for three CMV-associated chains.

The germline V gene encodes CDR1 ENHRY and CDR2 SYGVKD. The CDR3 is 15 amino acids. V gave up 5 bases and J gave up 1 base, with 14 bases separating them. Repertoires were generated with immunoSEQ multiplex PCR, while TCRdb's copy carries only in-frame clones and drops some. Of some 270,000 clones in the sample, approximately 86% were seen once. To note about this clone: Its antigen is not identified.

Material: PBMCs. J is TRBJ2-5 and V is TRBV10-3; maybe TRBD1 (5 bases). The receptor's source is a woman younger than 35 in good health and CMV-seronegative. As DNA, the CDR3 is TGTGCCATCAGTAACCATCAGGGTGTCCAAGAGACCCAGTACTTC. Protein product: CAISNHQGVQETQYF.